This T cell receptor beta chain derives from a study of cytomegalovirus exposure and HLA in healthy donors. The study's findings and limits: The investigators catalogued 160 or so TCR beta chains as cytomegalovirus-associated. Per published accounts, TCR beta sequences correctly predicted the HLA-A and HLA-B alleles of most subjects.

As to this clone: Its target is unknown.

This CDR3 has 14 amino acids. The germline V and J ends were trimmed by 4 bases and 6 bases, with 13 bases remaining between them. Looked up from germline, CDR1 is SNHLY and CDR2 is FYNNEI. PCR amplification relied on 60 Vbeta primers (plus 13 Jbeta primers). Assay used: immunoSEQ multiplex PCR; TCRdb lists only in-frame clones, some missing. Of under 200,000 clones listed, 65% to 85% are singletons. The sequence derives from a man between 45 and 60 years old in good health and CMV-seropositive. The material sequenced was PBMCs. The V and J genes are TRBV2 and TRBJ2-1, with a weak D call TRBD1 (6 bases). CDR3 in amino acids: CASSVGQTLNEQFF. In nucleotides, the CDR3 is TGTGCCAGCAGTGTCGGACAGACTCTCAATGAGCAGTTCTTC. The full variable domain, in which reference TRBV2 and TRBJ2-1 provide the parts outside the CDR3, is EPEVTQTPSHQVTQMGQEVILRCVPISNHLYFYWYRQILGQKVEFLVSFYNNEISEKSEIFDDQFSVERPDGSNFTLKIRSTKLEDSAMYFCASSVGQTLNEQFFGPGTRLTVL.